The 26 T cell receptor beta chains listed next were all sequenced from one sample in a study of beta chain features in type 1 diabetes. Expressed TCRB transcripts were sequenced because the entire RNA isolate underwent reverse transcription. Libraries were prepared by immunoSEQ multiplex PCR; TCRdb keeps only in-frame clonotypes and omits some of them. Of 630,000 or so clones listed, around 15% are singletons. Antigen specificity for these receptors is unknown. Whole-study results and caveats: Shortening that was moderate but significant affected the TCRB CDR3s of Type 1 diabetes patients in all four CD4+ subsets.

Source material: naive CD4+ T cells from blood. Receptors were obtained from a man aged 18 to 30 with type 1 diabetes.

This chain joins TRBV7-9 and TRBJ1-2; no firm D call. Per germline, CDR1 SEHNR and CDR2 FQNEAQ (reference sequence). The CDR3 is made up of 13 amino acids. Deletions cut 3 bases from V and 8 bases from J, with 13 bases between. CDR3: CASSFSQARGYTF. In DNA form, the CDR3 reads TGTGCCAGCAGCTTTAGTCAGGCCCGCGGCTACACCTTC.

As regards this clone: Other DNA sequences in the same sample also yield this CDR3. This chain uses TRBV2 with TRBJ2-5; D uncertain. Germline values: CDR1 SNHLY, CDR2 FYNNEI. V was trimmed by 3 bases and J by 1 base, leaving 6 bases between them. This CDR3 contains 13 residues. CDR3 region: CASSDEVQETQYF. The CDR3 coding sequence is TGTGCCAGCAGTGACGAGGTCCAAGAGACCCAGTACTTC.

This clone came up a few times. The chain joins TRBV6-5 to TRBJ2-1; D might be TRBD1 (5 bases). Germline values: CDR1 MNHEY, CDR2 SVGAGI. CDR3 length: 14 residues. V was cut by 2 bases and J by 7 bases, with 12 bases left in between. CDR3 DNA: TGTGCCAGCAGTTACGGTACCAAGGGGAATGAGCAGTTCTTC. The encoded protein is CASSYGTKGNEQFF.

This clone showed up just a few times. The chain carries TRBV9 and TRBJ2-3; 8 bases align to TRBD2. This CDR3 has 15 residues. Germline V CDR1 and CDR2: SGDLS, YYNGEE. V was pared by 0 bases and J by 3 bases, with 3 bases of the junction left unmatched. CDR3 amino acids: CASSVVTGGTDTQYF. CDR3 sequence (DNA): TGTGCCAGCAGCGTAGTTACGGGAGGGACAGATACGCAGTATTTT.

CDR3 amino acids: CASSYLARSYEQYF. The CDR3 bases are TGTGCCAGCAGTTATCTAGCTCGCTCCTACGAGCAGTACTTC. The genes are TRBV6-5 and TRBJ2-7; a possible D gene is TRBD2 (5 bases). Germline V gives CDR1 MNHEY, CDR2 SVGAGI. V lost 3 bases to trimming and J lost 0 bases, with 9 bases between them. The CDR3 extends over 14 amino acids.

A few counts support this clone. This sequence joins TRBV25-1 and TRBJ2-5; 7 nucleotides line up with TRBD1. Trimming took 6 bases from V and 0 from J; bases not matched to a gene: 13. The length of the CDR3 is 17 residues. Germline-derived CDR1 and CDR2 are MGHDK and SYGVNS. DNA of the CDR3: TGTGCCAGCAGCCCAAAGAGGGGACAGTTGTACCAAGAGACCCAGTACTTC. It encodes CASSPKRGQLYQETQYF.

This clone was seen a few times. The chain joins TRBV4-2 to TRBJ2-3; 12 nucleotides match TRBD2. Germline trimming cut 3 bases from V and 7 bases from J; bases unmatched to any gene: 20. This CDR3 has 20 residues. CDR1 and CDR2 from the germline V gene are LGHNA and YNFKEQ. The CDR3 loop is CASSHTRGSRLAGGPNTQYF. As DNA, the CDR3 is TGTGCCAGCAGCCACACTAGAGGGAGTCGGCTAGCGGGAGGGCCGAATACGCAGTATTTT.

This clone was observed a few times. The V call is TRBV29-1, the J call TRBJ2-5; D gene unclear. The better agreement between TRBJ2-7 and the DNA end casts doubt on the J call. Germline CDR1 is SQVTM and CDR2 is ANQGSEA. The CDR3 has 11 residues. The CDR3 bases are TGCAGCGTTGTTGTGGCCTACGAGCAGTACTTC. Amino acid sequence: CSVVVAYEQYF.

CDR3 nucleotide sequence: TGTGCCAGCAGCTCTTCTAGCGTACGGACAGATACGCAGTATTTT. Its protein is CASSSSSVRTDTQYF. V usage is TRBV7-3 and J usage is TRBJ2-3, with D possibly TRBD2 on 6 matching bases. V shed 4 bases and J shed 3 bases, with 14 bases lying between them. The CDR3 is 15 amino acids. Germline V gene data show CDR1 as SGHTA and CDR2 as FQGTGA.

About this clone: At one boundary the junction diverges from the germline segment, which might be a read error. The CDR3, as DNA: TGTGCCAGCTCACCGTCCGACAGGAACCTATACGGGCAGTACTTC. Translated: CASSPSDRNLYGQYF. V gene TRBV18 combines with J gene TRBJ2-7; a weak D match, TRBD1 (6 bases). The CDR3 spans 15 residues. From germline, CDR1 is KGHSH and CDR2 LQKENI.

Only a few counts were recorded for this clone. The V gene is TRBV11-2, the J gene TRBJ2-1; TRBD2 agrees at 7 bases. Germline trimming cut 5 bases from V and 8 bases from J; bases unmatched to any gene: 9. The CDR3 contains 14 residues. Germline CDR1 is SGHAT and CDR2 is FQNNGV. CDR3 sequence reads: CASSPTPREDEQFF. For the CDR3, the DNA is TGTGCCAGCAGCCCTACCCCACGGGAGGATGAGCAGTTCTTC.

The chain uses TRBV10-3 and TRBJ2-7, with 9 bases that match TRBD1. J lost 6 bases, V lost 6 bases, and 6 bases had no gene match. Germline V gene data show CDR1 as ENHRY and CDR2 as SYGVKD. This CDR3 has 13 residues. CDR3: CAIRPGQGREQYF. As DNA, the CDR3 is TGTGCCATCAGGCCGGGACAGGGTCGCGAGCAGTACTTC.

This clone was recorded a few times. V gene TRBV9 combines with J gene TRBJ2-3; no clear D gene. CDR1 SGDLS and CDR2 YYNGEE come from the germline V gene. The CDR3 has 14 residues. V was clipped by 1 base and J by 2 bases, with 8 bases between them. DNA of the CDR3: TGTGCCAGCAGCGTAAGCTACTTCACAGATACGCAGTATTTT. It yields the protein CASSVSYFTDTQYF.

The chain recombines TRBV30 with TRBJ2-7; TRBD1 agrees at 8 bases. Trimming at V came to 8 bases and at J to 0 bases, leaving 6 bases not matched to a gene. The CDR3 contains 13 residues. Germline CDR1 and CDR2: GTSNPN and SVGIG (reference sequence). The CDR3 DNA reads TGTGCCCACCAGGGACAGGCCTCCTACGAGCAGTACTTC. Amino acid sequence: CAHQGQASYEQYF.

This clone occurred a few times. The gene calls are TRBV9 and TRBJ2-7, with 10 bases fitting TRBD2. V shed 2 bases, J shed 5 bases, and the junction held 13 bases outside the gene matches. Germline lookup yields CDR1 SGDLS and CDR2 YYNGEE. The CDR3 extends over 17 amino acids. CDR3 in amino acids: CASSVPQQREGQNEQYF. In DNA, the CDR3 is TGTGCCAGCAGCGTCCCCCAGCAGCGGGAGGGCCAGAACGAGCAGTACTTC.

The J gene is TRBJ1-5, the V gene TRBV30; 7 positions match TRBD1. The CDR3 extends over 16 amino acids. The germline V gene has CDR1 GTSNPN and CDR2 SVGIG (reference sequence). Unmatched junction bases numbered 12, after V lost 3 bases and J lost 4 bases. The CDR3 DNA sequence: TGTGCCTGGAGGGCACAGGGGAAGGGGGATAATCAGCCCCAGCATTTT. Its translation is CAWRAQGKGDNQPQHF.

The CDR3 sequence: CASSDIRDPYEQYF. DNA for the CDR3: TGTGCCAGCAGTGATATCAGGGACCCCTACGAGCAGTACTTC. The V gene is TRBV2, the J gene TRBJ2-7, with D perhaps matching TRBD1 or TRBD2 (5 bases each). Trimming took off 3 bases at V and 2 bases at J, with 11 bases between the two ends. This CDR3 is built from 14 residues. Germline V lookup: CDR1 SNHLY, CDR2 FYNNEI.

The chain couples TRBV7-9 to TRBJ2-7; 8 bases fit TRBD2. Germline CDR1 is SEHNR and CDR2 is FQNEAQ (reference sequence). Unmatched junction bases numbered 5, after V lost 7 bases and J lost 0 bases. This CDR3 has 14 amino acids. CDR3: CASTGRGSSYEQYF. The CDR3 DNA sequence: TGTGCCAGCACCGGGAGGGGGTCCTCCTACGAGCAGTACTTC.

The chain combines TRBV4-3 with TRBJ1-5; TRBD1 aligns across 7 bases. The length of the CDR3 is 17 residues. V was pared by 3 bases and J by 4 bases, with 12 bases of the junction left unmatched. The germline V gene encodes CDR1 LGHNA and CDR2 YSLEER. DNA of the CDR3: TGCGCCAGCAGCCAGTCATTGGCGGGACAGCCGAATCAGCCCCAGCATTTT. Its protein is CASSQSLAGQPNQPQHF.

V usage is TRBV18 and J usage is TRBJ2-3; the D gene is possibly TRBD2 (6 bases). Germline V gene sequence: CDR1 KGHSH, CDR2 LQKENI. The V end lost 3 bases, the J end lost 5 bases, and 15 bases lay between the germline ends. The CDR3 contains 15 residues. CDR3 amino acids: CASSPGGSKLDTQYF. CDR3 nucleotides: TGTGCCAGCTCACCGGGAGGTTCTAAGTTAGATACGCAGTATTTT.

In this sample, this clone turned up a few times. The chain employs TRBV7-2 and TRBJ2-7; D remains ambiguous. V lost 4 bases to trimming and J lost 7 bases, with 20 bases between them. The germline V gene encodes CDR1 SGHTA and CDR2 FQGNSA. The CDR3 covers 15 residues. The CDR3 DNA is TGTGCCAGCAGCTCCTACGCGAGGCCTAAGGATGAGCAGTACTTC. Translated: CASSSYARPKDEQYF.

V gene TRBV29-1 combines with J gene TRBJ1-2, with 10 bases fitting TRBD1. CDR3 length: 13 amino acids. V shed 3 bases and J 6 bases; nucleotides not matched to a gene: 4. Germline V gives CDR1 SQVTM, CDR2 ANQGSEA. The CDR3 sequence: CSVDRQGADGYTF. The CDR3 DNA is TGCAGCGTTGACAGACAGGGGGCAGATGGCTACACCTTC.

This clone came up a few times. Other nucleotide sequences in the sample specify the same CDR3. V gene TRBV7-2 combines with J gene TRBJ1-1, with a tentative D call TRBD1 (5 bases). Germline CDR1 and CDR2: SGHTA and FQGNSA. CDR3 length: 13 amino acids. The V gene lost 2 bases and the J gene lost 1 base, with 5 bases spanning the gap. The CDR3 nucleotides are TGTGCCAGCAGCTTAAGGGGGAACACTGAAGCTTTCTTT. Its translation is CASSLRGNTEAFF.

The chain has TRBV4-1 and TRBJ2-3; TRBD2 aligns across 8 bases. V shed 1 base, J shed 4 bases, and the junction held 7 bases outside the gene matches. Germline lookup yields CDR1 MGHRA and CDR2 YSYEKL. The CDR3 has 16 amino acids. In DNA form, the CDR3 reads TGCGCCAGCAGCCAAGTAGGGCGGGAGGCCCCAGATACGCAGTATTTT. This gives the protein CASSQVGREAPDTQYF.

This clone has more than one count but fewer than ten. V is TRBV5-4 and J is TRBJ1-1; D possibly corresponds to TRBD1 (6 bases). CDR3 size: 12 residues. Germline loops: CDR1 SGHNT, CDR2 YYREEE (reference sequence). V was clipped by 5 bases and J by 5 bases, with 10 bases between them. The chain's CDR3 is CASRQQGTEAFF. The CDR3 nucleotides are TGTGCCAGCAGACAACAGGGAACTGAAGCTTTCTTT.

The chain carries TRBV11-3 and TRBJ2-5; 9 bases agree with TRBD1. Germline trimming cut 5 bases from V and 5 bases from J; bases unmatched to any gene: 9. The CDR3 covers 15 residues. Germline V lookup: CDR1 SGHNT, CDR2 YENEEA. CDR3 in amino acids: CASSLAGTGIETQYF. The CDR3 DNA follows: TGTGCCAGCAGCCTGGCCGGGACAGGGATCGAGACCCAGTACTTC.